Listed here is a single T cell receptor (beta chain). Its matching antigen is unknown. Other DNA sequences from this sample encode an identical CDR3 as well. V was trimmed by 0 bases and J by 1 base, leaving 7 bases between them. Per germline, CDR1 SGDLS and CDR2 YYNGEE. This CDR3 contains 14 residues. Several immunoSEQ plates received, in even portions, the genomic DNA of each subset. Sorted-subset replicate PCRs used around 200 ng DNA, approximately 33,000 T cell genomes. The method was immunoSEQ multiplex PCR; TCRdb's version includes in-frame clones alone and lacks a portion of them. The sample contains roughly 1,800,000 clones, about 95% of which appear only once. This sample stems from a study of shared clonotypes between healthy human individuals. Only CD45RO-negative cells positively selected for CCR7 counted as naive CD8 cells, so terminally differentiated effector memory CD45RA+ cells were excluded.

Study-wide findings and caveats: As a rule, naive subsets had a larger estimated richness than memory subsets.

The chain couples TRBV9 to TRBJ1-1; a possible D gene is TRBD1 (6 bases). The sequenced sample was naive CD8+ T cells sorted from blood. The TCR comes from a man younger than 35 in good health. CDR3 residues: CASSVGRGNTEAFF. The CDR3 region has the DNA TGTGCCAGCAGCGTAGGCAGGGGGAACACTGAAGCTTTCTTT.